The present T cell receptor beta chain was sequenced within a study of identifying expanded T cells in peripheral blood. Clones were read by immunoSEQ multiplex PCR, and TCRdb kept only the in-frame ones, dropping some. This table has some 93,000 clones, approximately 91% appearing once. There are 16 residues in the CDR3. V lost 6 bases, J lost 5 bases, and 21 bases lay in between. CDR1 is MNHEY and CDR2 is SMNVEV in the germline V gene (reference sequence). The chain is built from TRBV27 and TRBJ2-3; D gene unclear. The sequencing sample was made of blood. This TCR was sampled from a person aged 18-70 years in good health. CDR3 protein: CASSSGPGRLRDTQYF. The DNA of the CDR3 is TGTGCCAGCAGCTCTGGGCCCGGGCGGTTGCGAGATACGCAGTATTTT.